The 8 T cell receptor beta chains below were found in one sample sequenced in a study of CD8 T cells in Susac syndrome. The RNA input was about 0.45 to 1 ug, and it was reverse transcribed with random hexamers. TCRdb analysed the immunoSEQ multiplex PCR reads with MiXCR anew, one entry per CDR3 protein. The data show 400,000 or so distinct CDR3 sequences, with 85% to 90% seen just once and roughly 0.11% held by the top ten. The sample taken for sequencing was CD8+ T cells from PBMCs. These receptors originate from a human donor with multiple sclerosis.

The chain joins TRBV5-6 to TRBJ1-5, with a tentative D call TRBD1 (5 bases). The germline V gene has CDR1 SGHDT and CDR2 YYEEEE. Trimming cost V 4 bases and J 10 bases, with 27 bases left between them. The CDR3 sequence is 17 residues long. The CDR3 sequence is CASSIGGTAPLIHPQHF. CDR3 coding DNA: TGTGCCAGCAGCATCGGAGGGACCGCTCCGTTGATTCATCCCCAGCATTTT. The complete variable domain, with remaining parts taken from reference TRBV5-6 and TRBJ1-5, reads DAGVTQSPTHLIKTRGQQVTLRCSPKSGHDTVSWYQQALGQGPQFIFQYYEEEERQRGNFPDRFSGHQFPNYSSELNVNALLLGDSALYLCASSIGGTAPLIHPQHFGDGTRLSIL.

This chain links TRBV28 with TRBJ2-3, with D unresolved. CDR1 and CDR2 from the germline V gene are MDHEN and SYDVKM. V lost 10 bases and J lost 4, with 15 bases in between. The CDR3 extends over 13 amino acids. CDR3 region: CAIKPPESDTQYF. CDR3 sequence (DNA): TGTGCCATCAAACCCCCGGAGTCAGATACGCAGTATTTT. Together with reference TRBV28 and TRBJ2-3, the CDR3 gives the full variable domain: DVKVTQSSRYLVKRTGEKVFLECVQDMDHENMFWYRQDPGLGLRLIYFSYDVKMKEKGDIPEGYSVSREKKERFSLILESASTNQTSMYLCAIKPPESDTQYFGPGTRLTVL.

V and J are TRBV27 and TRBJ1-5; a possible D gene is TRBD1 (5 bases). Trimming removed 3 bases at V and 5 bases at J, with 20 bases between. The CDR3 consists of 17 residues. Germline CDR1 and CDR2: MNHEY and SMNVEV (reference sequence). CDR3 DNA: TGTGCCAGCAGTTTCTTCCCTGTTTCGGGGCTAGATCAGCCCCAGCATTTT. Protein: CASSFFPVSGLDQPQHF.

The chain joins TRBV6-2 or TRBV6-3 to TRBJ2-7, with TRBD1 matching over 7 bases. J was trimmed by 3 bases and V by 6 bases; bases with no gene match: 8. CDR3 length: 14 amino acids. Germline CDR1 is MNHEY and CDR2 is SVGEGT. As DNA, the CDR3 is TGTGCCAGCAGGAACAGGGGAGAGAACTACGAGCAGTACTTC. Its protein is CASRNRGENYEQYF.

V is TRBV5-4 and J is TRBJ2-7, with D maybe TRBD1 (5 bases). The germline V and J ends were trimmed by 6 bases and 6 bases, with 16 bases remaining between them. This CDR3 is built from 13 residues. Germline CDR1 SGHNT, CDR2 YYREEE (reference sequence). The DNA for the CDR3 is TGTGCCAGCACCGTATTCGACAGAGGCGAGCAGTACTTC. Residues: CASTVFDRGEQYF.

The chain links TRBV20-1 to TRBJ2-6; TRBD1 aligns across 7 bases. J lost 0 bases, V lost 3 bases, and 5 bases had no gene match. Looked up from germline, CDR1 is DFQATT and CDR2 is SNEGSKA (reference sequence). The CDR3 covers 16 residues. The CDR3 spells CSASDRESSGANVLTF. DNA of the CDR3: TGCAGTGCTAGCGACAGGGAGAGCTCTGGGGCCAACGTCCTGACTTTC.

The chain is built from TRBV30 and TRBJ1-1, with 8 nucleotides matching TRBD1. The V gene end was trimmed by 2 bases and the J gene end by 3 bases; junction bases not matched to a gene: 8. There are 15 residues in the CDR3. Germline CDR1 GTSNPN, CDR2 SVGIG (reference sequence). The CDR3 here is CAWSFSGGPYTEAFF. The CDR3 DNA reads as TGTGCCTGGAGTTTCTCAGGGGGCCCGTACACTGAAGCTTTCTTT.

This chain connects TRBV7-6 to TRBJ1-3; 9 nucleotides match TRBD1. Germline lookup yields CDR1 SGHVS and CDR2 FNYEAQ. The CDR3 is 15 amino acids. The junction had 5 bases not matched to a gene; V was cut back by 1 base and J by 7 bases. In DNA, the CDR3 is TGTGCCAGCAGCTTAGGGAGACAGGGGGTGAACACCATATATTTT. It yields the protein CASSLGRQGVNTIYF.